These 10 T cell receptor beta chains share one sample of origin, sequenced in a study of OX40 agonist ivuxolimab in advanced cancers. TCRdb keeps only in-frame clones here, not all; method: immunoSEQ multiplex PCR. The sample consists of around 70,000 clones, around 90% of them appearing once. The material was CD4+ or CD8+ T cells sorted from blood, obtained in a trial of the OX40 agonist ivuxolimab. These TCRs come from an adult with an advanced solid tumor such as melanoma, head and neck, liver or kidney cancer.

The CDR3 region is CASSQGPNTGELFF. The CDR3, as DNA: TGCGCCAGCAGCCAAGGACCGAACACCGGGGAGCTGTTTTTT. J is TRBJ2-2 and V is TRBV4-3; D unresolved. This CDR3 has 14 residues. Germline V gene lookup returns CDR1 LGHNA and CDR2 YSLEER. The V and J ends lost 1 base and 0 bases respectively, with 3 bases between them.

The chain combines TRBV6-6 with TRBJ2-7; 9 nucleotides line up with TRBD2. The CDR3 has 15 residues. Germline-derived CDR1 and CDR2 are MNHNY and SVGAGI (reference sequence). V was pared by 5 bases and J by 2 bases, with 7 bases of the junction left unmatched. The CDR3 loop is CASSPDGGRAYEQYF. Here the CDR3 DNA reads TGTGCCAGCAGTCCAGACGGCGGGAGGGCCTACGAGCAGTACTTC.

The rearrangement uses TRBV19 and TRBJ2-7; TRBD1 is a possible D gene (5 bases). CDR3 size: 12 residues. Germline V gene data show CDR1 as LNHDA and CDR2 as SQIVND (reference sequence). V was shortened by 6 bases and J by 5 bases, with 11 bases between the two germline ends. The CDR3 nucleotides read TGTGCCAGTAGCGACAGTTTCAACGAGCAGTACTTC. Translated, it gives CASSDSFNEQYF.

J is TRBJ2-4 and V is TRBV5-6; D gene uncertain. There are 14 residues in the CDR3. CDR1 and CDR2 from the germline V gene are SGHDT and YYEEEE. Trimming removed 2 bases from V and 1 base from J, with 7 bases in between. The CDR3 nucleotides read TGTGCCAGCAGCTTCTCCCTGGCCAAAAACATTCAGTACTTC. Translated: CASSFSLAKNIQYF.

The chain employs TRBV4-2 and TRBJ2-1; tentatively, D is TRBD1 or TRBD2 (5 bases each). V was clipped by 1 base and J by 10 bases, with 11 bases between them. This CDR3 is built from 13 residues. Germline V gene data show CDR1 as LGHNA and CDR2 as YNFKEQ. CDR3 in amino acids: CASSQGGAGEQFF. CDR3 DNA: TGTGCCAGCAGCCAAGGAGGGGCAGGGGAGCAGTTCTTC.

This clone appeared a single time. The chain couples TRBV7-9 to TRBJ2-5; either TRBD1 or TRBD2 may supply D (6 bases each). The length of the CDR3 is 15 residues. Germline V gene lookup returns CDR1 SEHNR and CDR2 FQNEAQ (reference sequence). V lost 1 base, J lost 5 bases, and 14 bases lay in between. Here the CDR3 DNA reads TGTGCCAGCAGCTTAGAACCGGGGGCCCGCGAGACCCAGTACTTC. Its translation: CASSLEPGARETQYF. Full variable domain (outside the CDR3, taken from reference TRBV7-9 and TRBJ2-5): DTGVSQNPRHKITKRGQNVTFRCDPISEHNRLYWYRQTLGQGPEFLTYFQNEAQLEKSRLLSDRFSAERPKGSFSTLEIQRTEQGDSAMYLCASSLEPGARETQYFGPGTRLLVL.

V and J are TRBV19 and TRBJ2-1; D ambiguous. The CDR3 is 14 amino acids. Per the germline V gene, CDR1 is LNHDA and CDR2 is SQIVND (reference sequence). Trimming stripped 5 bases from V and 4 bases from J, with 12 bases between. This CDR3 reads CASSVDGFYNEQFF. Written as DNA, the CDR3 is TGTGCCAGTAGTGTGGACGGGTTTTACAATGAGCAGTTCTTC.

The chain employs TRBV19 and TRBJ1-1; D is undetermined. Germline V gene data show CDR1 as LNHDA and CDR2 as SQIVND (reference sequence). This CDR3 has 14 amino acids. Trimming took 3 bases from V and 1 from J, leaving 9 bases between them. As DNA, the CDR3 is TGTGCCAGTAGTATTGGAAGCGGGAACACTGAAGCTTTCTTT. Translating gives CASSIGSGNTEAFF.

The chain combines TRBV25-1 with TRBJ1-6, with a possible D match to TRBD1 (5 bases). The CDR3 loop spans 11 amino acids. V gave up 6 bases and J gave up 12 bases, with 9 bases separating them. The germline gives CDR1 MGHDK, CDR2 SYGVNS. CDR3 sequence reads: CASRTRGPLHF. Here the CDR3 DNA reads TGTGCCAGCAGAACAAGGGGACCCCTCCACTTT.

The V call is TRBV6-5, the J call TRBJ1-5, with TRBD1 as a possible D gene (5 bases). CDR3 size: 14 residues. The V gene's germline CDR1 is MNHEY and CDR2 SVGAGI. V was cut by 8 bases and J by 2 bases, with 13 bases left in between. CDR3 nucleotides: TGTGCCAGCTGGAGAGGGGCCGGCAATCAGCCCCAGCATTTT. It codes for CASWRGAGNQPQHF.